Listed below are T cell receptor beta chains from one sample, sequenced in a study of early T cells in non-severe SARS-CoV-2 infection. MiXCR was run by TCRdb on the 5' RACE reads, yielding one entry per CDR3 protein. The table has some 66,000 distinct CDR3 sequences, roughly an eighth seen once; the top ten hold around 4.5%. The sequenced sample was whole blood. The receptors here all came from an adult who was a healthcare worker with PCR-confirmed SARS-CoV-2 infection or an uninfected control (not recorded which). CDR3s include the opening cysteine and the closing phenylalanine or tryptophan. D genes are given only for firm matches. Not every row has a clone size; where given, it reads once, few, many or a size class.

D	size	V	J	DNA	CDR3
.	many	TRBV10-3	TRBJ1-5	TGTGCCATCAGCCCACAGGGAGGGCAGCCCCAGCATTTT	CAISPQGGQPQHF
TRBD2	.	TRBV20-1	TRBJ2-1	TGCAGTGCTCGCCCCCCAGGGAGGGGAAACAATGAGCAGTTCTTC	CSARPPGRGNNEQFF
.	.	TRBV7-9	TRBJ2-3	TGTGCCAGCAGCACTCCAGGAGTCGGCGATACGCAGTATTTT	CASSTPGVGDTQYF
TRBD2	.	TRBV7-2	TRBJ2-5	TGTGCCAGCAGCTTTCCGGGAGGAGAGACCCAGTACTTC	CASSFPGGETQYF
.	many	TRBV7-9	TRBJ1-2	TGTGCCAGCAGCCCCAGACAGACGACTAACTATGGCTACACCTTC	CASSPRQTTNYGYTF
.	few	TRBV29-1	TRBJ2-5	TGCAGCGTTGAAGATCTAGGAGAGACCCAGTACTTC	CSVEDLGETQYF
.	few	TRBV7-8	TRBJ2-3	TGTGCCAGCAGCCCTCTACTGGGGAGCACAGATACGCAGTATTTT	CASSPLLGSTDTQYF
.	few	TRBV28	TRBJ2-7	TGTGCCAGCAGTCCCCTAGGAGGGGGTGGGCACGAGCAGTACTTC	CASSPLGGGGHEQYF
.	many	TRBV28	TRBJ1-1	TGTGCCAGCAGTTTCCCGCGTCCGAGGACTGAAGCTTTCTTT	CASSFPRPRTEAFF
.	few	TRBV20-1	TRBJ2-7	TGCAGTGCGGCAGATCGATTCGGCCGTTCTCGCGAGCAGTACTTC	CSAADRFGRSREQYF
TRBD1	few	TRBV28	TRBJ1-5	TGTGCCAGCAGTTTACTGGGACAGGCCAATCAGCCCCAGCATTTT	CASSLLGQANQPQHF
.	many	TRBV28	TRBJ2-5	TGTGCCAGCAGTTACCCGGGGCAAGAGACCCAGTACTTC	CASSYPGQETQYF
TRBD2	many	TRBV7-8	TRBJ2-7	TGTGCCAGCAGCAAACCGGGACTAGCGGGATCCTACGAGCAGTACTTC	CASSKPGLAGSYEQYF
.	.	TRBV18	TRBJ2-7	TGTGCCAGCTCACCAGGGGCAGGGTCCAACGAGCAGTACTTC	CASSPGAGSNEQYF
.	few	TRBV12-3/TRBV12-4	TRBJ1-5	TGTGCCAGCAGTCTCCGGGGGGGCGAGCCCCAGCATTTT	CASSLRGGEPQHF
.	many	TRBV28	TRBJ1-1	TGTGCCAGCGGGGCGGATCCGTACACTGAAGCTTTCTTT	CASGADPYTEAFF
.	many	TRBV7-9	TRBJ1-4	TGTGCCAGCAGCTCCACCGTTGGGATTAATGAAAAACTGTTTTTT	CASSSTVGINEKLFF
.	many	TRBV10-1	TRBJ2-7	TGCGCCATCAACCGACAGCCGGCGGGGTACGAGCAGTACTTC	CAINRQPAGYEQYF
TRBD2	many	TRBV29-1	TRBJ2-5	TGCAGCGTTGCTAGCGGGATGCAAGAGACCCAGTACTTC	CSVASGMQETQYF
.	few	TRBV27	TRBJ2-3	TGTGCCAGCAGTGAACTAGTAGAGGCAGATACGCAGTATTTT	CASSELVEADTQYF
TRBD2	.	TRBV20-1	TRBJ2-1	TGCAGTGCTAGCCCTAGCGGGGGGTTTTTCTACAATGAGCAGTTCTTC	CSASPSGGFFYNEQFF
.	.	TRBV19	TRBJ1-2	TGTGCCAGTAGTACCGGACAGCGGTCTGCCTATGGCTACACCTTC	CASSTGQRSAYGYTF
.	.	TRBV5-1	TRBJ2-7	TGCGCCAGCAGCGGAGGAAGCGCCGGCGGCTACGAGCAGTACTTC	CASSGGSAGGYEQYF
TRBD1	.	TRBV29-1	TRBJ2-2	TGCAGCGTTGTAGGGGGCAGCCTGAACACCGGGGAGCTGTTTTTT	CSVVGGSLNTGELFF
.	few	TRBV19	TRBJ2-5	TGTGCCAGTAGTCCAAGACAGCAAGAGACCCAGTACTTC	CASSPRQQETQYF
.	many	TRBV6-1	TRBJ1-6	TGTGCCAGCAGTATTATAGGGGATAATTCACCCCTCCACTTT	CASSIIGDNSPLHF
.	few	TRBV7-8	TRBJ1-2	TGTGCCAGCAGCAGCGGCAGGGGCCCAACCTATGGCTACACCTTC	CASSSGRGPTYGYTF
TRBD1	many	TRBV29-1	TRBJ2-1	TGCAGCGCCGGGACAGGGTACGATGAGCAGTTCTTC	CSAGTGYDEQFF
TRBD2	many	TRBV6-2/TRBV6-3	TRBJ2-5	TGTGCCAGCAGTTACGGCGCATCTAGCGGCGGAGAGACCCAGTACTTC	CASSYGASSGGETQYF
.	few	TRBV6-1	TRBJ2-1	TGTGCCAGCAGTAGTGAGACAGGCTCCTACAATGAGCAGTTCTTC	CASSSETGSYNEQFF
.	few	TRBV18	TRBJ2-2	TGTGCCAGCTCACCACAAGAGAGGACCGGGGAGCTGTTTTTT	CASSPQERTGELFF
TRBD2	.	TRBV7-2	TRBJ2-7	TGTGCCAGCAGCTTAGGTAGCGGGAGCTCCTACGAGCAGTACTTC	CASSLGSGSSYEQYF
TRBD1	many	TRBV3-1	TRBJ2-3	TGTGCCAGCAGCCAAGGCCCCGGGACAGGTTTCGTGGATACGCAGTATTTT	CASSQGPGTGFVDTQYF
.	many	TRBV20-1	TRBJ2-4	TGCAGTGCTAGATCCGGGGCTACTCCCATTCAGTACTTC	CSARSGATPIQYF
.	.	TRBV5-4	TRBJ1-4	TGTGCCAGCAGCTTGAAGGACGGTAATGAAAAACTGTTTTTT	CASSLKDGNEKLFF
.	.	TRBV18	TRBJ1-6	TGTGCCAGCTCCGAACAGAGCTCCTATAATTCACCCCTCCACTTT	CASSEQSSYNSPLHF
TRBD1	medium-sized	TRBV2	TRBJ2-3	TGTGCCAGCAGTCCTAGGACAGGGGGCACAGATACGCAGTATTTT	CASSPRTGGTDTQYF
TRBD2	.	TRBV6-5	TRBJ2-7	TGTGCCAGCAGTTACCGGACTAGCGGGAGGGCCGGTGAGCAGTACTTC	CASSYRTSGRAGEQYF
.	.	TRBV27	TRBJ2-1	TGTGCCAAGGGGCCACACAATGAGCAGTTCTTC	CAKGPHNEQFF
TRBD1	.	TRBV6-1	TRBJ2-5	TGTGCCAGCAGTGCGGGACAGGGGCTTCGGCAAGAGACCCAGTACTTC	CASSAGQGLRQETQYF
TRBD1	many	TRBV20-1	TRBJ2-1	TGCAGTGCCATTGACAGGGGTAAGACGGATGAGCAGTTCTTC	CSAIDRGKTDEQFF
TRBD2	many	TRBV20-1	TRBJ2-2	TGCAGTGCTACTCGGACTAGCGGCAGAGACGGGGAGCTGTTTTTT	CSATRTSGRDGELFF
.	.	TRBV4-2	TRBJ1-3	TGTGCCAGCAGCCCATTGAGCGGAGCAGGGTTGAACACCATATATTTT	CASSPLSGAGLNTIYF
TRBD1	few	TRBV6-5	TRBJ2-1	TGTGCCAGCACGACAGGGAACAATGAGCAGTTCTTC	CASTTGNNEQFF
.	many	TRBV5-1	TRBJ2-3	TGCGCCAGCAGCTTACAGGGTCTTACAGATACGCAGTATTTT	CASSLQGLTDTQYF
.	few	TRBV20-1	TRBJ1-5	TGCAGTGGTGCCTTCGGGAATCAGCCCCAGCATTTT	CSGAFGNQPQHF
.	.	TRBV7-2	TRBJ2-3	TGTGCCAGCAGCTCCCCACCGTGGGACTCAAGCACAGATACGCAGTATTTT	CASSSPPWDSSTDTQYF
.	.	TRBV28	TRBJ1-1	TGTGCCAGCAGTTCCCCGAGCACTGAAGCTTTCTTT	CASSSPSTEAFF
TRBD2	few	TRBV7-8	TRBJ2-1	TGTGCCAGCAGACCACCTAGCGGGGGACTAAACAATGAGCAGTTCTTC	CASRPPSGGLNNEQFF
.	many	TRBV5-5	TRBJ2-3	TGTGCCAGCAGCTCACTGGGGGTTCGCACAGATACGCAGTATTTT	CASSSLGVRTDTQYF
.	few	TRBV5-1	TRBJ2-2	TGCGCCAGCAGCCCGGACAGCTCGAACACCGGGGAGCTGTTTTTT	CASSPDSSNTGELFF
.	many	TRBV29-1	TRBJ2-4	TGCAGCGTTGGGAGTCGGGCGTTGGGCATTCAGTACTTC	CSVGSRALGIQYF
TRBD2	.	TRBV5-1	TRBJ2-2	TGCGCCAGCAGCCCTCTAGCGGCACGCCCCGGGGAGCTGTTTTTT	CASSPLAARPGELFF
TRBD1	many	TRBV6-6	TRBJ1-2	TGTGCCAGCAGTTTCCCCCAGGGGGCCGAGGGCTACACCTTC	CASSFPQGAEGYTF